These 20 T cell receptor beta chains came from one sample sequenced in a study of regulatory T cells in long-lasting Graves disease. Sample time point: persistent/refractory GD, antithyroid drugs over 5 years with positive TRAb. There was RNA extracted from PBMCs, and the TCR library was made from it. The TCR beta library used iRepertoire HTBI primers with Arm-PCR amplification of CDR3. One entry per CDR3 protein, called by TCRdb with MiXCR from the multiplex PCR reads. The data show about 430,000 distinct CDR3 sequences, with under 25% seen just once and more than 13% held by the top ten. Sequencing used peripheral blood mononuclear cells (PBMCs), obtained when the disease was refractory, from a patient treated with antithyroid drugs. Receptor source: a female donor with Graves disease.

The chain recombines TRBV27 with TRBJ2-2; D perhaps matches TRBD1 (6 bases). This CDR3 spans 15 amino acids. The germline CDR1 and CDR2 sequences are MNHEY and SMNVEV (reference sequence). V lost 5 bases, J lost 0 bases, and 10 bases lay in between. CDR3 loop: CASSRRQANTGELFF. As DNA, the CDR3 is TGTGCCAGCAGTCGCCGACAGGCGAACACCGGGGAGCTGTTTTTT.

V gene TRBV9 combines with J gene TRBJ1-1; D is perhaps TRBD1 (5 bases). The CDR3 length is 15 residues. Trimming stripped 4 bases from V and 0 bases from J, with 13 bases between. CDR1 is SGDLS and CDR2 is YYNGEE in the germline V gene. The CDR3 is CASSRGAGMNTEAFF. In DNA form, the CDR3 reads TGTGCCAGCAGCAGAGGGGCAGGGATGAACACTGAAGCTTTCTTT.

This chain joins TRBV4-2 and TRBJ1-2, with 10 bases aligning to TRBD1. The CDR3 spans 15 residues. CDR1 is LGHNA and CDR2 is YNFKEQ in the germline V gene. With V trimmed by 0 bases and J by 5 bases, 3 bases remained unmatched. The chain's CDR3 is CASSQETGGWYGYTF. The DNA of the CDR3 is TGTGCCAGCAGCCAAGAGACAGGGGGCTGGTATGGCTACACCTTC.

The table lists this clonotype with many counts. The chain employs TRBV2 and TRBJ2-7; D not certain. V lost 1 base and J lost 3, with 13 bases in between. The CDR3 contains 15 residues. Germline assignment: CDR1 SNHLY and CDR2 FYNNEI. The CDR3 coding sequence is TGTGCCAGCAGTGAAGGACGGCCCTATTTCTACGAGCAGTACTTC. This translates into CASSEGRPYFYEQYF.

This clonotype was found a few times. The CDR3 nucleotides are TGTGCCTGGAGCGGGGACAGGGGATCTTACTACGAGCAGTACTTC. This translates into CAWSGDRGSYYEQYF. The rearrangement uses TRBV30 and TRBJ2-7; 10 bases fit TRBD1. CDR3 size: 15 residues. Germline CDR1 is GTSNPN and CDR2 is SVGIG (reference sequence). The V segment lost 3 bases and the J segment 3 bases; nucleotides outside the gene matches: 8.

This clonotype occurred a few times. This chain uses TRBV6-2 or TRBV6-3 with TRBJ1-2; the D gene is possibly TRBD1 (6 bases). This CDR3 region has 15 residues. The V gene's germline CDR1 is MNHEY and CDR2 SVGEGT. Between the trimmed V and J ends, which lost 4 bases and 3 bases, there was a span of 15 bases. CDR3 DNA: TGTGCCAGCAGTTTTCAGGAGGGGGAATACTATGGCTACACCTTC. Translation gives CASSFQEGEYYGYTF.

The chain links TRBV29-1 to TRBJ1-2; D gene unclear. The germline CDR1 and CDR2 sequences are SQVTM and ANQGSEA. The CDR3 runs 17 residues. Deletions cut 3 bases from V and 0 bases from J, with 20 bases between. The CDR3 here is CSVDRLGGNVANYGYTF. The CDR3 region has the DNA TGCAGCGTTGATCGTCTTGGAGGGAATGTAGCTAACTATGGCTACACCTTC.

A note on this clonotype: This may come from a read error, since a much larger clone is one base off. The chain couples TRBV29-1 to TRBJ1-1; D might be TRBD1 (6 bases). Trimming left V 4 bases short and J 6 bases short, with 12 bases between. CDR1 is SQVTM, CDR2 ANQGSEA, per germline. CDR3 length: 12 residues. The CDR3 here is CSVGAGDAEAFF. CDR3 coding DNA: TGCAGCGTTGGGGCAGGGGACGCTGAAGCTTTCTTT.

This clonotype came up many times. The chain recombines TRBV12-3 or TRBV12-4 with TRBJ1-2; D gene uncertain. V was pared by 6 bases and J by 8 bases, with 10 bases between. This CDR3 has 11 amino acids. The CDR3 bases are TGTGCCAGCAGCACGAGAGTCGGCTACACCTTC. Encoded protein: CASSTRVGYTF.

This clonotype was observed a few times. The rearrangement uses TRBV7-2 and TRBJ1-5; unclear D gene. Per germline, CDR1 SGHTA and CDR2 FQGNSA. This CDR3 region has 15 residues. V was trimmed by 2 bases and J by 3 bases, leaving 11 bases between them. The CDR3 DNA reads TGTGCCAGCAGCTTAATTTTCGGAGTCAATCAGCCCCAGCATTTT. It encodes CASSLIFGVNQPQHF.

This clonotype appeared many times. J is TRBJ2-7 and V is TRBV2; the D gene is possibly TRBD2 (6 bases). This CDR3 has 16 residues. Trimming stripped 6 bases from V and 0 bases from J, with 18 bases between. Germline CDR1 reads SNHLY; CDR2 reads FYNNEI. The CDR3 DNA follows: TGTGCCAGCAGCCCAACTAGTTTCGGGGGCTCCTACGAGCAGTACTTC. Its translation is CASSPTSFGGSYEQYF.

In this sample, this clonotype turned up a few times. V and J are TRBV20-1 and TRBJ2-2; D is ambiguous. Trimming shortened V by 1 base and J by 1 base, and 4 bases separated the two germline ends. The CDR3 loop spans 13 amino acids. The germline CDR1 and CDR2 sequences are DFQATT and SNEGSKA (reference sequence). CDR3 nucleotide sequence: TGCAGTGCTAGAGGAATGAACACCGGGGAGCTGTTTTTT. The encoded protein is CSARGMNTGELFF.

For this clonotype: With only one base between it and a far larger clone, this is likely a read error. This chain uses TRBV7-9 with TRBJ2-7, with a possible D match to TRBD1 (5 bases). Per the germline V gene, CDR1 is SEHNR and CDR2 is FQNEAQ (reference sequence). This CDR3 is 14 amino acids long. Deletions cut 7 bases from V and 5 bases from J, with 18 bases between. CDR3 bases: TGTGCCAGCACCGACAGCAAACGTGGGGACGAGCAGTACTTC. Translated, it gives CASTDSKRGDEQYF.

Remarks on this clonotype: One end of the junction fails to match germline, which may point to a read error. The CDR3 sequence is CVSSTPRVAGRNEQYF. CDR3 DNA sequence: TGTGTCAGCAGTACCCCCAGGGTAGCGGGGAGGAACGAGCAGTACTTC. V is TRBV6-1 and J is TRBJ2-7; 8 nucleotides match TRBD2. The V gene's germline CDR1 is MNHNS and CDR2 SASEGT. The CDR3 contains 16 residues.

This clonotype has ten or more counts. The chain recombines TRBV20-1 with TRBJ1-2, with TRBD1 identical over 9 bases. The CDR3 is 13 residues long. V lost 3 bases to trimming and J lost 3 bases; unmatched junction nucleotides: 2. Germline V CDR1 and CDR2: DFQATT, SNEGSKA (reference sequence). The CDR3 nucleotides are TGCAGTGCTAGGAGACAGGGGGACTATGGCTACACCTTC. Its protein is CSARRQGDYGYTF.

A remark on this clonotype: One end of the junction varies from germline; a read error may be responsible. J is TRBJ2-5 and V is TRBV11-3, with D tentatively TRBD2 (6 bases). There are 18 residues in the CDR3. The germline CDR1 and CDR2 sequences are SGHNT and YENEEA. CDR3 bases: TGTGCCAACAGCCAACAACCCGGGACTCGGATGGGGCAAGAGACCCAGTACTTC. Translation gives CANSQQPGTRMGQETQYF.

There are many counts of this clonotype. This chain uses TRBV28 with TRBJ2-5; 11 bases are shared with TRBD2. The junction had 8 bases not matched to a gene; V was cut back by 3 bases and J by 2 bases. From germline, CDR1 is MDHEN and CDR2 SYDVKM. The CDR3 is made up of 17 amino acids. The CDR3 DNA follows: TGTGCCAGCAGTTTCCCACGACTAGCGGGAACACAAGAGACCCAGTACTTC. Translation gives CASSFPRLAGTQETQYF.

This chain uses TRBV20-1 with TRBJ1-1; D is possibly TRBD1 (5 bases). This CDR3 has 15 amino acids. Germline lookup yields CDR1 DFQATT and CDR2 SNEGSKA (reference sequence). Trimming took off 3 bases at V and 2 bases at J, with 16 bases between the two ends. The CDR3 is CSASPRQRGNTEAFF. For the CDR3, the DNA is TGCAGTGCTAGCCCTAGACAAAGGGGCAACACTGAAGCTTTCTTT.

This clonotype showed up many times. This chain links TRBV7-9 with TRBJ1-2; 7 positions match TRBD1. Germline-derived CDR1 and CDR2 are SEHNR and FQNEAQ (reference sequence). Germline trimming cut 5 bases from V and 4 bases from J; bases unmatched to any gene: 4. The CDR3 runs 13 residues. As DNA, the CDR3 is TGTGCCAGCAGCCTCGACAGGGCCTATGGCTACACCTTC. Its translation is CASSLDRAYGYTF.

This clonotype was observed a handful of times. The DNA for the CDR3 is TGCGCCAGCAGCCTGGGGACGTCGGGCACTGAAGCTTTCTTT. This gives the protein CASSLGTSGTEAFF. The J gene is TRBJ1-1, the V gene TRBV5-1; D is possibly TRBD1 (5 bases). Trimming removed 4 bases from V and 4 bases from J, with 14 bases in between. This CDR3 is built from 14 residues. Germline CDR1 is SGHRS and CDR2 is YFSETQ.